This T cell receptor beta chain was sequenced for a study of cytomegalovirus exposure and HLA in healthy donors. Trimming pared 3 bases from V and 4 bases from J, leaving 14 bases between. Germline V gene sequence: CDR1 SGHRS, CDR2 YFSETQ. The CDR3 sequence is 14 residues long. This clone was observed at least ten times. PCR primers comprised 60 Vbeta and 13 Jbeta primers. Profiled with immunoSEQ multiplex PCR; TCRdb holds only in-frame clones, not every one. The profile covers about 170,000 clones, with roughly 70% appearing a single time and almost 3% taken by the ten largest. The sample was PBMCs. V is TRBV5-1 and J is TRBJ2-7; D is perhaps TRBD1 (6 bases). The sequence was collected from a woman in her forties or fifties in good health and CMV-seropositive. The DNA for the CDR3 is TGCGCCAGCAGCTATACAGGGAATTCTTACGAGCAGTACTTC. Translation: CASSYTGNSYEQYF.